Sequencing of this TCR beta chain was carried out in a study of regulatory T cells in long-lasting Graves disease. Note on this clonotype: Its matching antigen is unknown.

Time point reported: newly diagnosed GD, antithyroid drugs for less than 3 months. The TCR library was made from RNA extracted from PBMCs. Study-wide results and caveats: Persistent-disease Graves' patients showed less TCR diversity than new cases.

The CDR3 consists of 13 residues. Germline V gene lookup returns CDR1 GTSNPN and CDR2 SVGIG (reference sequence). Trimming took off 0 bases at V and 2 bases at J, with 8 bases between the two ends. According to the study, TCR beta libraries were built with iRepertoire HTBI primers and CDR3-region Arm-PCR. TCRdb used MiXCR to reprocess the multiplex PCR reads, holding one entry per CDR3 protein. The sample holds some 220,000 distinct CDR3 sequences, roughly 19% seen once. The sample was also linked to a second study, of T cells in Graves' hyperthyroidism and ophthalmopathy.

The source is a woman aged 25 to 45 with Graves disease. The genes are TRBV30 and TRBJ2-7; no clear D gene. The sequencing here drew on peripheral blood mononuclear cells (PBMCs), taken at new diagnosis, from a patient treated with antithyroid drugs. The DNA for the CDR3 is TGTGCCTGGAGTGTAAGTCTCACCTACGAGCAGTACTTC. It codes for CAWSVSLTYEQYF.